This T cell receptor (beta chain) was sequenced during a study of T-cell reconstitution after alpha-beta-depleted transplantation in children. A TCRbeta library incorporating unique molecular identifiers was prepared. One entry per CDR3 protein, called by TCRdb with MiXCR from the PCR reads. The sample lists roughly 200,000 distinct CDR3 sequences, around 9.9% occurring once. Per the germline V gene, CDR1 is SEHNR and CDR2 is FQNEAQ (reference sequence). This CDR3 contains 14 residues. With 5 bases removed from V and 2 bases from J, the gap between germline ends came to 12 bases. The sequence was obtained from a child less than two years old with acute myeloid leukemia, due to receive a stem cell transplant. The specimen was PBMCs, collected before TCRalphabeta/CD19-depleted stem cell transplant. The chain employs TRBV7-9 and TRBJ1-2, with D unclear. CDR3 amino acids: CASSPSDGNYGYTF. The CDR3 DNA sequence: TGTGCCAGCAGCCCCTCGGACGGGAACTATGGCTACACCTTC.